The 25 T cell receptor beta chains listed next were all sequenced from one sample in a study of cytomegalovirus exposure and HLA in healthy donors. Primers included in the PCR were 60 Vbeta and 13 Jbeta primers. The method was immunoSEQ multiplex PCR; TCRdb's version includes in-frame clones alone and lacks a portion of them. The sample lists about 160,000 clones, roughly 84% occurring once. The sequenced material came from PBMCs. These TCRs come from a boy aged 2 to 10 in good health and CMV-seronegative.

The chain carries TRBV5-1 and TRBJ2-7; possible D gene TRBD1, 6 bases. Germline CDR1 SGHRS, CDR2 YFSETQ. The CDR3 covers 15 residues. V was pared by 1 base and J by 3 bases, with 14 bases between. The CDR3 reads CASSLSTGGIYEQYF. DNA of the CDR3: TGCGCCAGCAGCTTGTCGACAGGTGGCATCTACGAGCAGTACTTC.

This clone has just a few counts. This chain connects TRBV4-1 to TRBJ1-5; possible D gene TRBD1, 6 bases. Germline V lookup: CDR1 MGHRA, CDR2 YSYEKL. The CDR3 loop spans 15 amino acids. The V end was cut by 3 bases, the J end by 10 bases, with 19 bases between. The CDR3 DNA sequence: TGCGCCAGCAGCCATACCGGACAGAGGGCAGGACCCCAGCATTTT. Translated, it gives CASSHTGQRAGPQHF.

The chain recombines TRBV7-9 with TRBJ2-5, with D perhaps matching TRBD2 (6 bases). The V end was cut by 4 bases, the J end by 10 bases, with 19 bases between. Germline V CDR1 and CDR2: SEHNR, FQNEAQ (reference sequence). The CDR3 consists of 14 residues. CDR3 nucleotide sequence: TGTGCCAGCAGCTCCTCATGGGGGGAACTGAGCCAGTACTTC. Protein product: CASSSSWGELSQYF. The entire variable domain, with the rest obtained from reference TRBV7-9 and TRBJ2-5, is as follows: DTGVSQNPRHKITKRGQNVTFRCDPISEHNRLYWYRQTLGQGPEFLTYFQNEAQLEKSRLLSDRFSAERPKGSFSTLEIQRTEQGDSAMYLCASSSSWGELSQYFGPGTRLLVL.

The gene calls are TRBV30 and TRBJ1-5, with a possible D match to TRBD1 (6 bases). This CDR3 contains 13 residues. CDR1 is GTSNPN and CDR2 is SVGIG in the germline V gene (reference sequence). V was clipped by 5 bases and J by 6 bases, with 14 bases between them. The CDR3 nucleotides are TGTGCCTGGCAGGGGATGATGGGTCAGCCCCAGCATTTT. This sequence encodes CAWQGMMGQPQHF.

The CDR3, as DNA: TGTGCCGCCTCTAGCGACTACACAGATACGCAGTATTTT. This codes for CAASSDYTDTQYF. The rearrangement joins TRBV10-3 to TRBJ2-3; TRBD2 might be the D (6 bases). CDR1 is ENHRY, CDR2 SYGVKD, per germline. V was cut by 11 bases and J by 2 bases, with 14 bases left in between. The CDR3 extends over 13 amino acids.

CDR3 sequence: CASKSGTVQNYEQYF. The DNA of the CDR3 is TGTGCCAGCAAATCAGGGACAGTCCAGAACTACGAGCAGTACTTC. The gene calls are TRBV2 and TRBJ2-7, with TRBD1 matching 7 bases. The CDR3 covers 15 residues. V was clipped by 7 bases and J by 3 bases; unmatched bases: 12. Germline V CDR1 and CDR2: SNHLY, FYNNEI.

The CDR3 nucleotides are TGTGCCAGCAGCCCCCCCAGAACTCTAGCAGAGAACACCGGGGAGCTGTTTTTT. It yields the protein CASSPPRTLAENTGELFF. The V and J genes are TRBV7-6 and TRBJ2-2; D might be TRBD2 (5 bases). Germline V gene data show CDR1 as SGHVS and CDR2 as FNYEAQ. V lost 5 bases to trimming and J lost 1 base, with 20 bases between them. The CDR3 has 18 residues.

This sequence joins TRBV18 and TRBJ2-3; 7 nucleotides line up with TRBD2. Germline values: CDR1 KGHSH, CDR2 LQKENI. The CDR3 loop spans 14 amino acids. The V and J ends lost 6 bases and 3 bases, in that order; junction bases with no gene match: 6. CDR3 in amino acids: CASSPGRATDTQYF. CDR3 DNA: TGTGCCAGCTCCCCTGGGAGGGCGACAGATACGCAGTATTTT.

The chain combines TRBV19 with TRBJ1-1; maybe TRBD1 (5 bases). Deletions cut 3 bases from V and 0 bases from J, with 8 bases between. The germline gives CDR1 LNHDA, CDR2 SQIVND (reference sequence). The CDR3 has 14 residues. Written as DNA, the CDR3 is TGTGCCAGTAGTATTCAGGGAATGAACACTGAAGCTTTCTTT. Residues: CASSIQGMNTEAFF.

V usage is TRBV7-9 and J usage is TRBJ2-7, with a tentative D call TRBD1 (6 bases). The CDR3 consists of 14 residues. The germline V gene has CDR1 SEHNR and CDR2 FQNEAQ (reference sequence). V lost 1 base and J 3 bases, leaving 10 bases between the germline ends. The CDR3 loop is CASSLVGRGYEQYF. Written as DNA, the CDR3 is TGTGCCAGCAGCTTAGTGGGCAGGGGCTACGAGCAGTACTTC.

The chain employs TRBV6-5 and TRBJ1-2; a possible D gene is TRBD1 (5 bases). From germline, CDR1 is MNHEY and CDR2 SVGAGI. The CDR3 has 14 residues. V was shortened by 6 bases and J by 4 bases, with 15 bases between the two germline ends. CDR3 sequence reads: CASRRDSELYGYTF. In nucleotides, the CDR3 is TGTGCCAGCAGACGGGACTCGGAGCTCTATGGCTACACCTTC.

The DNA of the CDR3 is TGTGCCAGCAGCATACTCTACAGGGGGCGAACTGAAGCTTTCTTT. Amino acids: CASSILYRGRTEAFF. This chain links TRBV28 with TRBJ1-1, with 9 nucleotides matching TRBD1. Germline V gene data show CDR1 as MDHEN and CDR2 as SYDVKM. The CDR3 has 15 amino acids. J gave up 5 bases and V 6 bases, and 10 bases lay outside the gene matches.

The CDR3 coding sequence is TGTGCCAGCAGCTTAGGGGCGGGACAGCATTTTATGAACACTGAAGCTTTCTTT. Translating it yields CASSLGAGQHFMNTEAFF. The V gene is TRBV7-9, the J gene TRBJ1-1; 7 nucleotides align to TRBD1. Germline lookup yields CDR1 SEHNR and CDR2 FQNEAQ (reference sequence). After removal of 1 base from V and 0 bases from J, the junction contained 11 bases not matched to a gene. CDR3 length: 18 amino acids. Combining the CDR3 with reference TRBV7-9 and TRBJ1-1 gives the whole variable domain DTGVSQNPRHKITKRGQNVTFRCDPISEHNRLYWYRQTLGQGPEFLTYFQNEAQLEKSRLLSDRFSAERPKGSFSTLEIQRTEQGDSAMYLCASSLGAGQHFMNTEAFFGQGTRLTVV.

The chain combines TRBV9 with TRBJ1-1; perhaps TRBD1 as D (5 bases). Trimming took off 7 bases at V and 0 bases at J, with 19 bases between the two ends. The CDR3 is 16 residues long. CDR1 SGDLS and CDR2 YYNGEE come from the germline V gene. The CDR3 sequence: CASSRGGDAMNTEAFF. Here the CDR3 DNA reads TGTGCCAGCTCGCGCGGGGGGGACGCCATGAACACTGAAGCTTTCTTT.

About this clone itself: The junction departs from the called germline gene at one end, perhaps through a read error. The rearrangement uses TRBV6-5 and TRBJ1-1; D unresolved. The length of the CDR3 is 13 residues. Germline CDR1 MNHEY, CDR2 SVGAGI. The DNA of the CDR3 is TGTGCCAGTAGTTACTCTATGGCCACTGAAGCTTTCTTT. Translating gives CASSYSMATEAFF.

J is TRBJ2-7 and V is TRBV30; weak D call: TRBD2 (5 bases). This CDR3 comprises 11 residues. Deletions cut 1 base from V and 7 bases from J, with 8 bases between. Germline CDR1 is GTSNPN and CDR2 is SVGIG (reference sequence). The CDR3 sequence is CAWSEGREQYF. The CDR3 coding sequence is TGTGCCTGGAGTGAAGGGAGAGAGCAGTACTTC.

The rearrangement joins TRBV9 to TRBJ2-2; a weak D match, TRBD1 (6 bases). Germline values: CDR1 SGDLS, CDR2 YYNGEE. Trimming removed 0 bases from V and 3 bases from J, with 15 bases in between. The CDR3 runs to 17 residues. CDR3 loop: CASSVVPRDTHTGELFF. CDR3 nucleotides: TGTGCCAGCAGCGTAGTTCCCCGGGACACACACACCGGGGAGCTGTTTTTT.

This clone was counted a few times. The chain carries TRBV10-3 and TRBJ2-1; weak D call: TRBD1 (5 bases). Germline V gene lookup returns CDR1 ENHRY and CDR2 SYGVKD. There are 13 residues in the CDR3. The V and J ends lost 4 bases and 3 bases respectively, with 7 bases between them. The CDR3 sequence: CAISVGDYNEQFF. CDR3 coding DNA: TGTGCCATCAGTGTAGGGGACTACAATGAGCAGTTCTTC.

This clone came up a few times. CDR3 sequence: CASSYRQGANTIYF. The CDR3 bases are TGTGCCAGCAGTTATCGACAGGGTGCAAACACCATATATTTT. The chain uses TRBV6-6 and TRBJ1-3; 7 bases map to TRBD1. Germline V gives CDR1 MNHNY, CDR2 SVGAGI (reference sequence). The CDR3 contains 14 residues. V shed 3 bases, J shed 6 bases, and the junction held 5 bases outside the gene matches.

The chain uses TRBV13 and TRBJ2-3, with unresolved D. Trimming took 1 base from V and 4 from J, leaving 6 bases between them. CDR3 length equals 13 residues. CDR1 and CDR2 (germline): PRHDT, FYEKMQ (reference sequence). The CDR3 region has the DNA TGTGCCAGCAGCTTAGTGGCAGCAGATACGCAGTATTTT. Translating it yields CASSLVAADTQYF.

The V and J genes are TRBV27 and TRBJ1-2, with TRBD1 matching over 9 bases. The CDR3 spans 14 residues. V trimming: 3 bases; J trimming: 13 bases; junction bases outside the gene matches: 12. Germline lookup yields CDR1 MNHEY and CDR2 SMNVEV (reference sequence). Here the CDR3 DNA reads TGTGCCAGCAGTTTGCGGGGACAGGGTTCGAGGTTCACCTTC. Translated, it gives CASSLRGQGSRFTF.

In this sample, this clone turned up once. The rearrangement links TRBV5-6 to TRBJ2-7; D is unresolved. V was cut by 6 bases and J by 3 bases, with 7 bases left in between. The length of the CDR3 is 11 residues. Germline values: CDR1 SGHDT, CDR2 YYEEEE. CDR3 in amino acids: CASTDRYEQYF. DNA of the CDR3: TGTGCCAGCACAGATCGCTACGAGCAGTACTTC. The full variable domain, completed using reference TRBV5-6 and TRBJ2-7, is DAGVTQSPTHLIKTRGQQVTLRCSPKSGHDTVSWYQQALGQGPQFIFQYYEEEERQRGNFPDRFSGHQFPNYSSELNVNALLLGDSALYLCASTDRYEQYFGPGTRLTVT.

The CDR3 nucleotides read TGTGCTAGTGGTTTCTCGGCGGGCCCTCTTGATACGCAGTATTTT. This gives the protein CASGFSAGPLDTQYF. V gene TRBV12-5 combines with J gene TRBJ2-3; the D gene is possibly TRBD2 (5 bases). V was shortened by 3 bases and J by 6 bases, with 16 bases between the two germline ends. Germline loops: CDR1 LGHNT, CDR2 FRNRAP. There are 15 residues in the CDR3.

The CDR3 protein is CAGAGAADTQYF. CDR3 coding DNA: TGTGCTGGAGCGGGAGCCGCAGATACGCAGTATTTT. The V and J genes are TRBV9 and TRBJ2-3, with 8 bases matching TRBD2. Germline V gene data show CDR1 as SGDLS and CDR2 as YYNGEE. The CDR3 spans 12 residues. Filled out from reference TRBV9 and TRBJ2-3, the complete variable domain reads DSGVTQTPKHLITATGQRVTLRCSPRSGDLSVYWYQQSLDQGLQFLIQYYNGEERAKGNILERFSAQQFPDLHSELNLSSLELGDSALYFCAGAGAADTQYFGPGTRLTVL.

The rearrangement joins TRBV5-1 to TRBJ2-3; 7 positions match TRBD2. The V gene's germline CDR1 is SGHRS and CDR2 YFSETQ. The V segment lost 1 base and the J segment 4 bases; nucleotides outside the gene matches: 3. The CDR3 has 14 amino acids. The CDR3 coding sequence is TGCGCCAGCAGCTTGACGGGAGGCCCAGATACGCAGTATTTT. This codes for CASSLTGGPDTQYF.